These 31 T cell receptor beta chains were sequenced from one sample in a study of control samples from healthy donors and cancer patients. Profiling relied on immunoSEQ multiplex PCR, and the TCRdb table lists in-frame clones only, not all of them. Of about 73,000 clones in the sample, more than 75% were seen once. The sequencing sample was made of blood. The receptors were gathered from a woman in her fifties or sixties in good health.

V gene TRBV28 combines with J gene TRBJ1-3; weak D call: TRBD1 (5 bases). V lost 8 bases and J lost 5, with 10 bases in between. Germline-derived CDR1 and CDR2 are MDHEN and SYDVKM. This CDR3 has 12 residues. CDR3 in DNA: TGTGCCAGCCTGAAGGGGCGAAACACCATATATTTT. This gives the protein CASLKGRNTIYF.

The CDR3 region has the DNA TGTGCCAGCAGGCGACCGGGCCGTGACGGAAACACCATATATTTT. This sequence encodes CASRRPGRDGNTIYF. The chain has TRBV11-2 and TRBJ1-3, with D uncertain. V gave up 6 bases and J gave up 4 bases, with 16 bases separating them. Germline CDR1 and CDR2: SGHAT and FQNNGV. The CDR3 loop spans 15 amino acids.

This clone was found a few times. The CDR3 is CASSATSSTDTQYF. CDR3 sequence (DNA): TGTGCCAGCAGCGCAACCTCTAGCACAGATACGCAGTATTTT. The chain is built from TRBV9 and TRBJ2-3; D unclear. The CDR3 length is 14 residues. From germline, CDR1 is SGDLS and CDR2 YYNGEE. The V gene lost 3 bases and the J gene lost 0 bases, with 8 bases spanning the gap.

The chain couples TRBV30 to TRBJ2-7; 10 positions match TRBD2. V gave up 3 bases and J gave up 4 bases; unmatched junction bases: 9. Germline loops: CDR1 GTSNPN, CDR2 SVGIG (reference sequence). The CDR3 has 15 amino acids. CDR3 sequence reads: CAWRPTSGIRYEQYF. In nucleotides, the CDR3 is TGTGCCTGGAGGCCCACTAGCGGGATTAGGTACGAGCAGTACTTC.

The chain couples TRBV28 to TRBJ1-6; possible D gene TRBD1, 5 bases. Trimming took 6 bases from V and 7 from J, leaving 13 bases between them. The germline V gene encodes CDR1 MDHEN and CDR2 SYDVKM. The CDR3 has 14 amino acids. CDR3: CASSAGGDNSPLHF. The CDR3 nucleotides are TGTGCCAGCAGCGCCGGAGGGGACAATTCACCCCTCCACTTT.

The rearrangement uses TRBV5-6 and TRBJ2-1; TRBD2 aligns across 8 bases. The germline CDR1 and CDR2 sequences are SGHDT and YYEEEE. The CDR3 has 16 amino acids. V dropped 4 bases and J dropped 4; count of bases not matched to a gene: 10. The CDR3: CASSPLPTGGYNEQFF. Written as DNA, the CDR3 is TGTGCCAGCAGCCCCCTCCCCACGGGAGGGTACAATGAGCAGTTCTTC.

CDR3 amino acids: CASSPPLAVYNEQFF. The CDR3 bases are TGTGCCAGCAGCCCACCCCTAGCGGTCTACAATGAGCAGTTCTTC. The chain links TRBV3-1 (or the pseudogene TRBV3-2) to TRBJ2-1; 7 nucleotides line up with TRBD2. This CDR3 has 15 residues. Germline V gene data show CDR1 as LGHDT and CDR2 as YNNKEL (reference sequence). With 4 bases clipped from V and 3 bases from J, the junction kept 6 bases outside the gene matches.

The chain combines TRBV5-6 with TRBJ2-7, with no clear D. CDR1 SGHDT and CDR2 YYEEEE come from the germline V gene. V lost 3 bases and J lost 0, with 16 bases in between. This CDR3 is 16 amino acids long. The CDR3 DNA follows: TGTGCCAGCAGCTACAAATCAATCCGTAGCTCCTACGAGCAGTACTTC. This translates into CASSYKSIRSSYEQYF.

V usage is TRBV27 and J usage is TRBJ1-2; 7 bases fit TRBD1. Unmatched junction bases numbered 13, after V lost 5 bases and J lost 4 bases. The V gene's germline CDR1 is MNHEY and CDR2 SMNVEV (reference sequence). The length of the CDR3 is 16 residues. The CDR3 region is CASSPNGGGFGYGYTF. In DNA, the CDR3 is TGTGCCAGCAGTCCCAATGGAGGGGGCTTTGGCTATGGCTACACCTTC.

The V call is TRBV11-2, the J call TRBJ2-5, with 8 bases fitting TRBD1. Trimming took 0 bases from V and 5 from J; bases not matched to a gene: 5. The V gene's germline CDR1 is SGHAT and CDR2 FQNNGV. This CDR3 comprises 15 residues. This CDR3 is CASSLDGRGRETQYF. For the CDR3, the DNA is TGTGCCAGCAGCTTAGATGGCAGGGGGCGGGAGACCCAGTACTTC.

The CDR3 spells CASSEGRTGYNEKLFF. The CDR3 DNA reads TGTGCCAGCAGCGAAGGGAGGACAGGCTATAATGAAAAACTGTTTTTT. The chain is built from TRBV28 and TRBJ1-4; 7 bases fit TRBD1. This CDR3 has 16 residues. Germline values: CDR1 MDHEN, CDR2 SYDVKM. V trimming: 6 bases; J trimming: 4 bases; junction bases outside the gene matches: 11.

This clone appeared a single time. The gene calls are TRBV2 and TRBJ1-1; D is unclear. CDR3 size: 13 residues. Germline V gene data show CDR1 as SNHLY and CDR2 as FYNNEI. V shed 7 bases and J shed 1 base, with 10 bases lying between them. As DNA, the CDR3 is TGTGCCAGCATAGGAGTCTGGAACACTGAAGCTTTCTTT. Its protein is CASIGVWNTEAFF.

The V and J genes are TRBV5-6 and TRBJ1-4, with D possibly matching TRBD1 (6 bases). This CDR3 region has 14 residues. Germline lookup yields CDR1 SGHDT and CDR2 YYEEEE. Trimming removed 2 bases from V and 6 bases from J, with 11 bases in between. The CDR3 nucleotides are TGTGCCAGCAGCTTAGGGGGGTTAGATGAAAAACTGTTTTTT. Translation gives CASSLGGLDEKLFF.

The V and J genes are TRBV25-1 and TRBJ2-5; D perhaps matches TRBD1 (5 bases). The CDR3 covers 12 residues. Germline values: CDR1 MGHDK, CDR2 SYGVNS. Between the trimmed V and J ends, which lost 5 bases and 5 bases, there was a span of 9 bases. CDR3 sequence reads: CASSYRSETQYF. The CDR3 DNA is TGTGCCAGCAGTTACAGGTCGGAGACCCAGTACTTC. Based on the CDR3 plus reference TRBV25-1 and TRBJ2-5, the full variable domain is EADIYQTPRYLVIGTGKKITLECSQTMGHDKMYWYQQDPGMELHLIHYSYGVNSTEKGDLSSESTVSRIRTEHFPLTLESARPSHTSQYLCASSYRSETQYFGPGTRLLVL.

The CDR3 bases are TGTGCCTGGAGTTACGGGACAGGGGGCGGCACAGATACGCAGTATTTT. It specifies CAWSYGTGGGTDTQYF. J is TRBJ2-3 and V is TRBV30; 12 bases agree with TRBD1. Germline V CDR1 and CDR2: GTSNPN, SVGIG (reference sequence). CDR3 size: 16 residues. Trimming cost V 2 bases and J 1 base; bases outside gene matches: 4.

This clone occurred a few times. This rearrangement joins TRBV7-2 to TRBJ1-1; D remains ambiguous. The CDR3 loop spans 13 amino acids. V lost 5 bases to trimming and J lost 1 base, with 8 bases between them. Germline CDR1 reads SGHTA; CDR2 reads FQGNSA. CDR3 DNA sequence: TGTGCCAGCAGCCCCTACAAGAACACTGAAGCTTTCTTT. Protein sequence: CASSPYKNTEAFF.

The gene calls are TRBV10-1 and TRBJ1-1; no clear D gene. CDR3 length: 13 amino acids. V lost 6 bases, J lost 0 bases, and 8 bases lay in between. Germline V gives CDR1 WNHNN, CDR2 SYGVQD (reference sequence). The CDR3 sequence is CASRAKVNTEAFF. CDR3 DNA: TGCGCCAGCAGGGCGAAAGTGAACACTGAAGCTTTCTTT.

This sequence joins TRBV3-1 (or the pseudogene TRBV3-2) and TRBJ1-4, with D maybe TRBD1 (5 bases). Trimming pared 1 base from V and 4 bases from J, leaving 13 bases between. This CDR3 contains 16 residues. Germline CDR1 is LGHDT and CDR2 is YNNKEL (reference sequence). CDR3 sequence (DNA): TGTGCCAGCAGCCAAGGAACCCCGGGACTTAATGAAAAACTGTTTTTT. Residues: CASSQGTPGLNEKLFF.

The gene calls are TRBV19 and TRBJ2-1, with D maybe TRBD2 (6 bases). The length of the CDR3 is 13 residues. CDR1 is LNHDA, CDR2 SQIVND, per germline (reference sequence). The V end was cut by 3 bases, the J end by 9 bases, with 12 bases between. CDR3: CASSIGGPSEQFF. In DNA, the CDR3 is TGTGCCAGTAGTATCGGAGGGCCAAGTGAGCAGTTCTTC.

This chain joins TRBV6-5 and TRBJ1-6; no definite D call. Deletions cut 1 base from V and 10 bases from J, with 14 bases between. CDR1 is MNHEY and CDR2 is SVGAGI in the germline V gene. This CDR3 contains 15 residues. The CDR3 protein is CASSYFTNIRSPLHF. The CDR3 DNA sequence: TGTGCCAGCAGTTACTTTACAAATATTAGGTCACCCCTCCACTTT.

The genes are TRBV19 and TRBJ2-5; the D gene is possibly TRBD1 (6 bases). The V end was cut by 3 bases, the J end by 4 bases, with 9 bases between. Germline V lookup: CDR1 LNHDA, CDR2 SQIVND (reference sequence). The CDR3 runs to 13 residues. CDR3 coding DNA: TGTGCCAGTAGTATCTCCAGGGGAGAGACCCAGTACTTC. The encoded protein is CASSISRGETQYF.

The V call is TRBV4-1, the J call TRBJ1-5, with 7 bases lining up with TRBD1. Germline-derived CDR1 and CDR2 are MGHRA and YSYEKL. With 6 bases clipped from V and 3 bases from J, the junction kept 8 bases outside the gene matches. The length of the CDR3 is 15 residues. CDR3 in amino acids: CASRLRDSVNQPQHF. As DNA, the CDR3 is TGCGCCAGCAGACTTAGGGACAGCGTCAATCAGCCCCAGCATTTT.

The rearrangement joins TRBV28 to TRBJ2-2; D perhaps matches TRBD1 (6 bases). Trimming left V 2 bases short and J 6 bases short, with 10 bases between. The length of the CDR3 is 14 residues. The germline CDR1 and CDR2 sequences are MDHEN and SYDVKM. The CDR3 region has the DNA TGTGCCAGCAGTTTAAGACCAGGGGCCGGGGAGCTGTTTTTT. It translates to CASSLRPGAGELFF. The full variable domain, its missing parts supplied by reference TRBV28 and TRBJ2-2, is DVKVTQSSRYLVKRTGEKVFLECVQDMDHENMFWYRQDPGLGLRLIYFSYDVKMKEKGDIPEGYSVSREKKERFSLILESASTNQTSMYLCASSLRPGAGELFFGEGSRLTVL.

The chain carries TRBV3-1 (or the pseudogene TRBV3-2) and TRBJ2-5; TRBD2 agrees at 7 bases. This CDR3 has 14 residues. V lost 3 bases and J lost 1; bases outside the gene matches: 2. Looked up from germline, CDR1 is LGHDT and CDR2 is YNNKEL (reference sequence). CDR3 DNA: TGTGCCAGCAGCCAGCGGGAGTTCCAAGAGACCCAGTACTTC. Amino acid sequence: CASSQREFQETQYF.

V is TRBV7-9 and J is TRBJ2-1; D possibly corresponds to TRBD2 (5 bases). V was shortened by 5 bases and J by 4 bases, with 12 bases between the two germline ends. The germline V gene has CDR1 SEHNR and CDR2 FQNEAQ (reference sequence). CDR3 size: 14 residues. The CDR3 is CASSQSGAYNEQFF. The CDR3 bases are TGTGCCAGCAGCCAAAGCGGAGCGTACAATGAGCAGTTCTTC. The entire variable domain, with the rest obtained from reference TRBV7-9 and TRBJ2-1, is as follows: DTGVSQNPRHKITKRGQNVTFRCDPISEHNRLYWYRQTLGQGPEFLTYFQNEAQLEKSRLLSDRFSAERPKGSFSTLEIQRTEQGDSAMYLCASSQSGAYNEQFFGPGTRLTVL.

The chain employs TRBV5-6 and TRBJ2-7; 13 bases fit TRBD2. The CDR3 covers 15 residues. V dropped 3 bases and J dropped 9; count of bases not matched to a gene: 9. Germline V gene lookup returns CDR1 SGHDT and CDR2 YYEEEE. This CDR3 is CASSSELAGGPWQYF. CDR3 nucleotides: TGTGCCAGCAGCTCGGAACTAGCGGGAGGGCCTTGGCAGTACTTC.

The V call is TRBV21-1, the J call TRBJ2-5; the table's TRBD2 call for D was not verified on the DNA. TRBV21-1 is listed as a pseudogene. This CDR3 spans 16 amino acids. Here the CDR3 reads CASRISRGKGQETQYF. In DNA, the CDR3 is TGTGCCAGCAGGATCTCTCGGGGGAAAGGGCAAGAGACCCAGTACTTC.

The V and J genes are TRBV30 and TRBJ1-5; D is undetermined. Trimming removed 5 bases at V and 4 bases at J, with 6 bases between. Germline V lookup: CDR1 GTSNPN, CDR2 SVGIG (reference sequence). The CDR3 is 11 amino acids. CDR3 coding DNA: TGTGCCTGGGGGCGGAATCAGCCCCAGCATTTT. This codes for CAWGRNQPQHF.

The V gene is TRBV28, the J gene TRBJ1-1, with TRBD1 matching 11 bases. Germline loops: CDR1 MDHEN, CDR2 SYDVKM. The CDR3 totals 16 residues. V lost 5 bases to trimming and J lost 6 bases; unmatched junction nucleotides: 11. The CDR3 DNA reads as TGTGCCAGCAGTAAGGACAGGGGGCGCGGTAAGGCTGAAGCTTTCTTT. Translated, it gives CASSKDRGRGKAEAFF. The full variable domain, in which reference TRBV28 and TRBJ1-1 provide the parts outside the CDR3, is DVKVTQSSRYLVKRTGEKVFLECVQDMDHENMFWYRQDPGLGLRLIYFSYDVKMKEKGDIPEGYSVSREKKERFSLILESASTNQTSMYLCASSKDRGRGKAEAFFGQGTRLTVV.

This clone was picked up one time. The V gene is TRBV4-2, the J gene TRBJ1-5; D is ambiguous. The CDR3 sequence is 13 residues long. Germline assignment: CDR1 LGHNA and CDR2 YNFKEQ. Trimming left V 0 bases short and J 4 bases short, with 4 bases between. The CDR3 DNA reads as TGTGCCAGCAGCCAAGATCTGAATCAGCCCCAGCATTTT. This encodes CASSQDLNQPQHF.

V gene TRBV6-6 combines with J gene TRBJ1-2; D is unresolved. The germline gives CDR1 MNHNY, CDR2 SVGAGI (reference sequence). This CDR3 is 13 amino acids long. Trimming removed 5 bases at V and 8 bases at J, with 15 bases between. The CDR3 nucleotides are TGTGCCAGCAGTAACGGACCGCAGGCGGGCTACACCTTC. Amino acid sequence: CASSNGPQAGYTF.